This TCR beta chain comes out of a study of blood T cell repertoires in COVID-19. In the study's own analysis: It was from reference gene primer amplification that nucleated cell counts were estimated. TCRdb keeps only in-frame clones here, not all; method: immunoSEQ multiplex PCR. V and J calls plus clone size are reproduced from that table; the DNA served to infer D and trimming. The sample has approximately 190,000 clones; around nine tenths are singletons. With 6 bases removed from V and 3 bases from J, the gap between germline ends came to 9 bases. Germline V gene sequence: CDR1 LNHDA, CDR2 SQIVND (reference sequence). This CDR3 region has 13 residues.

The V gene is TRBV19, the J gene TRBJ1-5; D is possibly TRBD1 (5 bases). The sequence derives from a man in his fifties with acute or convalescent COVID-19. Source material: peripheral blood. The CDR3 sequence is CASRGLLNQPQHF. CDR3 DNA sequence: TGTGCCAGTAGGGGGCTACTCAATCAGCCCCAGCATTTT.